This T cell receptor beta chain appears in the sequencing data of a study of blood T cell repertoires in COVID-19. Whole-study context: There were acute and convalescent COVID-19 samples, and they came from the United States, Italy and Spain. PBMCs, B-cell-depleted T cells, or T cells provided the cDNA or gDNA that made up the material.

Authors' processing steps: Estimation of nucleated cell counts relied on the amplification of reference gene primers. Some clones are missing from TCRdb's copy, which holds only in-frame ones; the method was immunoSEQ multiplex PCR. V, J and clone size were drawn from that table, and D and trimming were deduced from the DNA. The sample holds some 180,000 clones, roughly 90% seen once. This CDR3 is built from 16 residues. V gave up 0 bases and J gave up 4 bases, with 13 bases separating them. CDR1 KGHSY and CDR2 FQNENV come from the germline V gene. The receptor was derived from a man aged 50 to 60 with acute or convalescent COVID-19. What was sequenced was peripheral blood. The gene calls are TRBV16 and TRBJ2-1; the D gene is possibly TRBD1 (6 bases). DNA for the CDR3: TGTGCCAGCAGCCAATCAACCCGGACAGATTACAATGAGCAGTTCTTC. Encoded protein: CASSQSTRTDYNEQFF. Combining the CDR3 with reference TRBV16 and TRBJ2-1 gives the whole variable domain GEEVAQTPKHLVRGEGQKAKLYCAPIKGHSYVFWYQQVLKNEFKFLISFQNENVFDETGMPKERFSAKCLPNSPCSLEIQATKLEDSAVYFCASSQSTRTDYNEQFFGPGTRLTVL.